This TCR beta chain was obtained from a study of blood T cell repertoires in COVID-19. Across the whole study: Nucleic acid was either cDNA or gDNA, and it came from T cells, B-cell-depleted T cells, or PBMCs.

Original analysis: Cell counts per sample came from amplifying reference gene primers. Measured with immunoSEQ multiplex PCR; TCRdb has only the in-frame clones, and not every one. Clonal size and the V and J genes are those of that table, whereas D and trimming came from the DNA. Here the sample spans around 94,000 clones, 92% being singletons. CDR3 length: 17 amino acids. Germline CDR1 reads MNHEY; CDR2 reads SMNVEV (reference sequence). Trimming removed 5 bases at V and 1 base at J, with 18 bases between. Sequenced input: peripheral blood. The clonotype was recovered from a woman aged 45-60 years with COVID-19, enrolled during active disease. This chain joins TRBV27 and TRBJ1-5, with D maybe TRBD1 (5 bases). CDR3 DNA sequence: TGTGCCAGCAGTGACTTCACAGGCGTATCGAGCAATCAGCCCCAGCATTTT. Translation gives CASSDFTGVSSNQPQHF.